One sample yielded the 22 T cell receptor beta chains listed below, sequenced in a study of T cell changes during pregnancy in multiple sclerosis. TCRdb's table, derived via immunoSEQ multiplex PCR, lists solely in-frame clones and lacks some. This table holds around 28,000 clones, roughly nine tenths found once. The material sequenced was CD8+ T cells from peripheral blood mononuclear cells, taken in the second trimester of pregnancy. These receptors all stem from a female donor with multiple sclerosis, enrolled in a pregnancy study.

This chain links TRBV6-6 with TRBJ1-1; TRBD1 agrees at 9 bases. Germline V gene lookup returns CDR1 MNHNY and CDR2 SVGAGI (reference sequence). This CDR3 is 14 amino acids long. V lost 6 bases to trimming and J lost 3 bases; unmatched junction nucleotides: 5. The CDR3 sequence is CASRRDRDDTEAFF. The CDR3 DNA sequence: TGTGCCAGCAGGAGGGACAGGGACGACACTGAAGCTTTCTTT.

This chain uses TRBV5-1 with TRBJ1-1; possible D gene TRBD1, 5 bases. CDR3 size: 13 residues. Germline loops: CDR1 SGHRS, CDR2 YFSETQ. The V end lost 4 bases, the J end lost 4 bases, and 11 bases lay between the germline ends. The CDR3 region has the DNA TGCGCCAGCAGCCTCTGGCAGGGCACTGAAGCTTTCTTT. Translated, it gives CASSLWQGTEAFF.

DNA of the CDR3: TGTGCCAGCAGCTTTAGTGGGGCTAGCACAGATACGCAGTATTTT. Protein product: CASSFSGASTDTQYF. The chain is built from TRBV7-2 and TRBJ2-3; a weak D match, TRBD1 (5 bases). There are 15 residues in the CDR3. The V end was cut by 3 bases, the J end by 0 bases, with 10 bases between. Germline loops: CDR1 SGHTA, CDR2 FQGNSA.

The rearrangement links TRBV18 to TRBJ2-5, with 9 bases aligning to TRBD2. The germline gives CDR1 KGHSH, CDR2 LQKENI. The junction had 8 bases not matched to a gene; V was cut back by 4 bases and J by 2 bases. The CDR3 is 16 residues long. DNA for the CDR3: TGTGCCAGCTCACTTAGCGGGAGACACAAGCAAGAGACCCAGTACTTC. It specifies CASSLSGRHKQETQYF.

The V gene is TRBV2, the J gene TRBJ2-1, with TRBD2 identical over 9 bases. V trimming: 5 bases; J trimming: 7 bases; junction bases outside the gene matches: 12. This CDR3 is 16 amino acids long. Germline lookup yields CDR1 SNHLY and CDR2 FYNNEI. The CDR3 sequence: CASSPLLAGVRNEQFF. CDR3 nucleotides: TGTGCCAGCAGTCCCCTCTTAGCGGGAGTTCGTAATGAGCAGTTCTTC.

The chain has TRBV7-6 and TRBJ2-1; D ambiguous. Trimming cost V 4 bases and J 9 bases, with 10 bases left between them. This CDR3 contains 12 residues. The germline V gene has CDR1 SGHVS and CDR2 FNYEAQ. The CDR3 DNA reads as TGTGCCAGCAGCTGGGCCTTCGGTGAGCAGTTCTTC. Its protein product is CASSWAFGEQFF.

The chain uses TRBV12-5 and TRBJ1-4; D might be TRBD1 (6 bases). With 6 bases removed from V and 4 bases from J, the gap between germline ends came to 9 bases. CDR1 and CDR2 from the germline V gene are LGHNT and FRNRAP. This CDR3 comprises 13 residues. CDR3 protein: CASGPDSNEKLFF. Written as DNA, the CDR3 is TGTGCTAGTGGCCCGGACAGTAATGAAAAACTGTTTTTT.

This rearrangement joins TRBV19 to TRBJ1-5; 7 bases line up with TRBD1. The germline gives CDR1 LNHDA, CDR2 SQIVND (reference sequence). Trimming took 8 bases from V and 0 from J; bases not matched to a gene: 4. This CDR3 has 14 residues. The CDR3, as DNA: TGTGCCAGTTTGGGACAGCATAGCAATCAGCCCCAGCATTTT. The encoded protein is CASLGQHSNQPQHF.

This clone was picked up a small number of times. The chain is built from TRBV7-9 and TRBJ1-1; D remains ambiguous. Germline lookup yields CDR1 SEHNR and CDR2 FQNEAQ (reference sequence). The CDR3 consists of 15 residues. V was shortened by 3 bases and J by 4 bases, with 15 bases between the two germline ends. The CDR3 bases are TGTGCCAGCAGCTTCGCTTTAAGTGACATCACTGAAGCTTTCTTT. Encoded protein: CASSFALSDITEAFF.

J is TRBJ2-7 and V is TRBV4-1; a possible D gene is TRBD2 (6 bases). CDR3 length: 14 residues. The germline gives CDR1 MGHRA, CDR2 YSYEKL. Trimming left V 1 base short and J 4 bases short, with 11 bases between. CDR3 amino acids: CASSQVTGVYEQYF. Here the CDR3 DNA reads TGCGCCAGCAGCCAAGTGACGGGGGTGTACGAGCAGTACTTC.

On this clone itself: A read error may produce the germline difference seen at one junction end. The gene calls are TRBV13 and TRBJ2-1; D ambiguous. CDR3 length: 13 residues. Germline CDR1 PRHDT, CDR2 FYEKMQ (reference sequence). This CDR3 is CASTLIVIPGQFF. CDR3 nucleotides: TGTGCCAGCACCTTAATAGTCATCCCAGGGCAGTTCTTC.

The chain's CDR3 is CASSPLGSGRADNEQFF. The CDR3 bases are TGCGCCAGCAGCCCCCTAGGTAGCGGGAGGGCCGATAATGAGCAGTTCTTC. The chain is built from TRBV4-1 and TRBJ2-1; 11 bases align to TRBD2. This CDR3 has 17 amino acids. Germline V gene sequence: CDR1 MGHRA, CDR2 YSYEKL. J gave up 7 bases and V 4 bases, and 12 bases lay outside the gene matches.

The chain is built from TRBV7-9 and TRBJ1-2; 8 positions match TRBD1. After removal of 2 bases from V and 7 bases from J, the junction contained 18 bases not matched to a gene. The CDR3 contains 18 residues. CDR1 SEHNR and CDR2 FQNEAQ come from the germline V gene (reference sequence). This CDR3 reads CASSLRHKKDRVGGGYTF. CDR3 DNA sequence: TGTGCCAGCAGCTTACGACATAAAAAGGACAGGGTTGGGGGTGGCTACACCTTC.

The rearrangement uses TRBV11-2 and TRBJ2-7, with 9 nucleotides matching TRBD1. Germline V gene sequence: CDR1 SGHAT, CDR2 FQNNGV. The CDR3 totals 16 residues. The J segment lost 5 bases and the V segment lost 8 bases, leaving 16 bases of the junction unmatched. CDR3 sequence (DNA): TGTGCCAGCTGCTGTCCCTGGGACAGGGTCAGGGACGAGCAGTACTTC. This codes for CASCCPWDRVRDEQYF.

The chain is built from TRBV6-6 and TRBJ2-5; D is unresolved. V dropped 0 bases and J dropped 4 bases, with 3 bases sitting between them. CDR1 is MNHNY, CDR2 SVGAGI, per germline (reference sequence). This CDR3 comprises 12 residues. The CDR3 DNA reads as TGTGCCAGCAGTTACTCCTTAGAGACCCAGTACTTC. Translated: CASSYSLETQYF.

This chain links TRBV4-1 with TRBJ1-4; 8 bases are a match to TRBD1. The CDR3 is made up of 15 amino acids. Looked up from germline, CDR1 is MGHRA and CDR2 is YSYEKL. With 3 bases clipped from V and 5 bases from J, the junction kept 5 bases outside the gene matches. CDR3 sequence (DNA): TGCGCCAGCAGCCAGCGGGACAGGTCAAATGAAAAACTGTTTTTT. Amino acids: CASSQRDRSNEKLFF.

The V gene is TRBV18, the J gene TRBJ2-1; a possible D gene is TRBD2 (6 bases). The CDR3 extends over 14 amino acids. The V gene lost 3 bases and the J gene lost 8 bases, with 14 bases spanning the gap. Germline V gives CDR1 KGHSH, CDR2 LQKENI. The CDR3 spells CASSPPGLSDEQFF. The DNA for the CDR3 is TGTGCCAGCTCACCTCCGGGACTCAGCGATGAGCAGTTCTTC.

The chain is built from TRBV4-3 and TRBJ2-1; TRBD2 aligns across 10 bases. There are 16 residues in the CDR3. CDR1 and CDR2 (germline): LGHNA, YSLEER. The V gene end was trimmed by 5 bases and the J gene end by 7 bases; junction bases not matched to a gene: 11. The CDR3 DNA sequence: TGCGCCAGCAGCTTACGATCTAGCGGGAGAGGGAATGAGCAGTTCTTC. It specifies CASSLRSSGRGNEQFF.

The CDR3 is CASSEERGGHEQYF. CDR3 DNA: TGTGCCAGCAGTGAAGAGCGGGGGGGGCACGAGCAGTACTTC. V and J are TRBV2 and TRBJ2-7; 10 nucleotides agree with TRBD2. This CDR3 has 14 residues. CDR1 is SNHLY, CDR2 FYNNEI, per germline. J was trimmed by 5 bases and V by 1 base; bases with no gene match: 2.

This clone was counted a single time. J is TRBJ1-3 and V is TRBV7-9; TRBD1 matches at 10 bases. With V trimmed by 5 bases and J by 6 bases, 7 bases remained unmatched. This CDR3 region has 15 residues. Germline CDR1 and CDR2: SEHNR and FQNEAQ (reference sequence). The CDR3 here is CASSPRTGGLNTIYF. CDR3 DNA: TGTGCCAGCAGCCCACGGACAGGGGGTTTAAACACCATATATTTT.

The CDR3 here is CASSLGTNHNSPLHF. In nucleotides, the CDR3 is TGTGCCAGCAGCTTAGGGACTAACCATAATTCACCCCTCCACTTT. The chain carries TRBV7-9 and TRBJ1-6; D ambiguous. V lost 1 base and J 5 bases, leaving 9 bases between the germline ends. CDR1 SEHNR and CDR2 FQNEAQ come from the germline V gene (reference sequence). This CDR3 is built from 15 residues. Supplemented by reference TRBV7-9 and TRBJ1-6, the full variable domain reads DTGVSQNPRHKITKRGQNVTFRCDPISEHNRLYWYRQTLGQGPEFLTYFQNEAQLEKSRLLSDRFSAERPKGSFSTLEIQRTEQGDSAMYLCASSLGTNHNSPLHFGNGTRLTVT.

The chain carries TRBV27 and TRBJ2-1; TRBD2 agrees at 10 bases. Germline assignment: CDR1 MNHEY and CDR2 SMNVEV (reference sequence). V was pared by 1 base and J by 0 bases, with 9 bases of the junction left unmatched. The CDR3 is 19 amino acids. CDR3 nucleotides: TGTGCCAGCAGTTTATTTCCTACTAGCGGGGAGGTCTCCTACAATGAGCAGTTCTTC. Its translation is CASSLFPTSGEVSYNEQFF.